The present T cell receptor beta chain was sequenced within a study of breast tumors, draining lymph nodes, adjacent tissues. The lymph nodes were axillary draining lymph nodes from breast cancer patients. The study's findings and limits: Tumor repertoires ranked between lymph nodes and nontumor tissue in diversity, with V and J gene preferences. The lymph node origin of tumor T cells was framed as consistent with a hypothesis, not demonstrated. Compared with basal-like, luminal-like tumors shared significantly more repertoire with nontumor tissue.

TCRdb re-called the multiplex PCR reads through MiXCR, storing one row per CDR3 protein. Among some 170,000 distinct CDR3 sequences, 33% were seen once, and the ten largest hold about 3.8%. Worth noting for this clonotype: The antigen is undetermined.

The V end was cut by 6 bases, the J end by 5 bases, with 13 bases between. Germline V gene lookup returns CDR1 MNHNS and CDR2 SASEGT. The CDR3 loop spans 13 amino acids. V gene TRBV6-1 combines with J gene TRBJ2-5, with D possibly TRBD2 on 5 matching bases. Sequencing input: axillary lymph node tissue. The receptor's source is a female donor with breast cancer. Some clones in this sample may be carry-over from other donors' samples. CDR3 DNA: TGTGCCAGCAGCTTTGGACTTTTCGAGACCCAGTACTTC. Its translation is CASSFGLFETQYF.